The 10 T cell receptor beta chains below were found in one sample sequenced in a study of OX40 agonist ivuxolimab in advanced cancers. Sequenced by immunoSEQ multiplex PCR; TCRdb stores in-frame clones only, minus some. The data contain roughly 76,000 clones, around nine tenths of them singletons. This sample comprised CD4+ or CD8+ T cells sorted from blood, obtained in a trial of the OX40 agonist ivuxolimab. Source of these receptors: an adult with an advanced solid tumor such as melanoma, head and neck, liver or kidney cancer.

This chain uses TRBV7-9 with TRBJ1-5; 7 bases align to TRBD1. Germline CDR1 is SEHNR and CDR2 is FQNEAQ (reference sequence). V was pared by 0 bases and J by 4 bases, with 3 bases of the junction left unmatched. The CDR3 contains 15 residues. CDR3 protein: CASSLAQGGNQPQHF. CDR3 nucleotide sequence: TGTGCCAGCAGCTTAGCCCAGGGGGGGAATCAGCCCCAGCATTTT. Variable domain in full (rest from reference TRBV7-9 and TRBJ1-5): DTGVSQNPRHKITKRGQNVTFRCDPISEHNRLYWYRQTLGQGPEFLTYFQNEAQLEKSRLLSDRFSAERPKGSFSTLEIQRTEQGDSAMYLCASSLAQGGNQPQHFGDGTRLSIL.

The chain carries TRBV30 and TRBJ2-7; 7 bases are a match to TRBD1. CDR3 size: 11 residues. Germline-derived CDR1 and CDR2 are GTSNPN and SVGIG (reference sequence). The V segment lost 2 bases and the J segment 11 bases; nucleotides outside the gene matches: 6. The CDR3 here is CAWSPGTEEYF. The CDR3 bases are TGTGCCTGGAGTCCTGGGACAGAAGAGTACTTC.

The CDR3: CATSRDGGGANEQFF. The CDR3 DNA sequence: TGTGCCACCAGCAGAGATGGCGGGGGGGCGAATGAGCAGTTCTTC. This chain connects TRBV15 to TRBJ2-1, with 9 bases aligning to TRBD2. Germline values: CDR1 LNHNV, CDR2 YYDKDF (reference sequence). The CDR3 extends over 15 amino acids. V shed 0 bases, J shed 7 bases, and the junction held 4 bases outside the gene matches.

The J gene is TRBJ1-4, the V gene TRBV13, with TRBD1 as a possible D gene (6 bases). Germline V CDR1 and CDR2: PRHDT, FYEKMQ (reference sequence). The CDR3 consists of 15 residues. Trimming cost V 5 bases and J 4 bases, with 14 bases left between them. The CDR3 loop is CASSPQGPDNEKLFF. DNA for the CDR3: TGTGCCAGCAGCCCGCAGGGGCCCGATAATGAAAAACTGTTTTTT.

The CDR3 DNA reads as TGTGCCAGCAGCGGGTGGAAGGATTCACCCCTCCACTTT. This sequence encodes CASSGWKDSPLHF. The chain is built from TRBV7-9 and TRBJ1-6; no clear D gene. Deletions cut 5 bases from V and 8 bases from J, with 10 bases between. The CDR3 runs 13 residues. Germline values: CDR1 SEHNR, CDR2 FQNEAQ (reference sequence). Drawing the rest from reference TRBV7-9 and TRBJ1-6, the complete variable domain is DTGVSQNPRHKITKRGQNVTFRCDPISEHNRLYWYRQTLGQGPEFLTYFQNEAQLEKSRLLSDRFSAERPKGSFSTLEIQRTEQGDSAMYLCASSGWKDSPLHFGNGTRLTVT.

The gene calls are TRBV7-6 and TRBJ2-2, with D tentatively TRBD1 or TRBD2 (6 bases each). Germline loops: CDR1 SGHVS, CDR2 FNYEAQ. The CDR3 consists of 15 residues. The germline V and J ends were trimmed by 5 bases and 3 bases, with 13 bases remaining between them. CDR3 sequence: CASSGGGFDTGELFF. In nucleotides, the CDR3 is TGTGCCAGCAGCGGAGGGGGTTTCGACACCGGGGAGCTGTTTTTT.

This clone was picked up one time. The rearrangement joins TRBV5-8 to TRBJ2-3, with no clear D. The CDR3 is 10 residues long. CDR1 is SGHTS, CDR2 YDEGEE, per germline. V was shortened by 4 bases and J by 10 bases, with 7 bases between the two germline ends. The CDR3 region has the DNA TGTGCCAGCAGCCTAGGACCGCAGTATTTT. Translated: CASSLGPQYF. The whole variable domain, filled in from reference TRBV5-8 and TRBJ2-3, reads EAGVTQSPTHLIKTRGQQATLRCSPISGHTSVYWYQQALGLGLQFLLWYDEGEERNRGNFPPRFSGRQFPNYSSELNVNALELEDSALYLCASSLGPQYFGPGTRLTVL.

The CDR3 DNA follows: TGTGCCTGGAGTGTGGGGACAGGGAGCTCCGAGCAGTACTTC. Protein: CAWSVGTGSSEQYF. The chain is built from TRBV30 and TRBJ2-7; TRBD1 matches at 9 bases. After removal of 0 bases from V and 6 bases from J, the junction contained 6 bases not matched to a gene. CDR1 and CDR2 from the germline V gene are GTSNPN and SVGIG (reference sequence). The CDR3 is 14 amino acids. Complete variable domain (other parts from reference TRBV30 and TRBJ2-7): SQTIHQWPATLVQPVGSPLSLECTVEGTSNPNLYWYRQAAGRGLQLLFYSVGIGQISSEVPQNLSASRPQDRQFILSSKKLLLSDSGFYLCAWSVGTGSSEQYFGPGTRLTVT.

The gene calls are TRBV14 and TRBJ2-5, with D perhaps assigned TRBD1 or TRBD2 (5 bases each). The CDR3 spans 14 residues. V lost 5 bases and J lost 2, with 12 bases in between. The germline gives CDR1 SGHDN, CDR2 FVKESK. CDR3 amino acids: CASSSPGPQETQYF. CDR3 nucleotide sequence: TGTGCCAGCAGCTCACCGGGACCACAAGAGACCCAGTACTTC.

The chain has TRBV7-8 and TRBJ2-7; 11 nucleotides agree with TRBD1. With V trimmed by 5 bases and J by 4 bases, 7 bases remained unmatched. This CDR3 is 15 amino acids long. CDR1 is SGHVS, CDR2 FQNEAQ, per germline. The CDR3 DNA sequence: TGTGCCAGCAGCCCCAGCCGGGACAGGGGGTACGAGCAGTACTTC. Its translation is CASSPSRDRGYEQYF.